The present T cell receptor (beta chain) was sequenced within a study of blood T cell repertoires in COVID-19. Recruits, aged about 18 to 90 years, lived in 24 US areas. Clinical histories supplied by participants themselves formed the basis of cohort assignment. Recovery meant two consecutive negative NP/OP PCR tests, professional clearance, or resolved symptoms. Under the authors' procedure: Quantification of nucleated cells was approximated via reference gene primer amplification. Data came from immunoSEQ multiplex PCR; TCRdb stores just in-frame clones and leaves some out. That table gives V, J and clone size, and the DNA gave D and trimming. The table shows some 200,000 clones, with 89% occurring only once. V dropped 5 bases and J dropped 10 bases, with 14 bases sitting between them. The CDR3 spans 13 residues. Germline V gene data show CDR1 as MDHEN and CDR2 as SYDVKM.

This rearrangement joins TRBV28 to TRBJ1-4; D may be TRBD1 (6 bases). The receptor was isolated from a woman aged 18-30 years who had recovered from COVID-19. The sequenced material came from PBMCs or T cells enriched from blood (not recorded which). CDR3 loop: CASSTGPGGKLFF. The DNA for the CDR3 is TGTGCCAGCAGTACAGGGCCGGGTGGAAAACTGTTTTTT.